These 22 T cell receptor beta chains share one sample of origin, sequenced in a study of cytomegalovirus exposure and HLA in healthy donors. The study ran its PCR with 60 Vbeta and 13 Jbeta primers. Profiling relied on immunoSEQ multiplex PCR, and the TCRdb table lists in-frame clones only, not all of them. Among around 150,000 clones listed, 87% were seen once. Sequencing input: PBMCs. The receptors originated from a woman between 25 and 40 years old in good health and CMV-seronegative.

J is TRBJ1-3 and V is TRBV11-2; no definite D call. This CDR3 contains 14 residues. Trimming left V 2 bases short and J 10 bases short, with 15 bases between. Looked up from germline, CDR1 is SGHAT and CDR2 is FQNNGV. DNA for the CDR3: TGTGCCAGCAGCTTACAGGAAACAACGTGGACCATATATTTT. Translation: CASSLQETTWTIYF. The variable domain in full, completed from reference TRBV11-2 and TRBJ1-3, reads EAGVAQSPRYKIIEKRQSVAFWCNPISGHATLYWYQQILGQGPKLLIQFQNNGVVDDSQLPKDRFSAERLKGVDSTLKIQPAKLEDSAVYLCASSLQETTWTIYFGEGSWLTVV.

This chain joins TRBV15 and TRBJ2-5, with 9 bases aligning to TRBD1. Per germline, CDR1 LNHNV and CDR2 YYDKDF (reference sequence). With 5 bases clipped from V and 4 bases from J, the junction kept 5 bases outside the gene matches. This CDR3 has 14 amino acids. In DNA, the CDR3 is TGTGCCACCAGCGCCCGGACAGGGGCAGAGACCCAGTACTTC. This gives the protein CATSARTGAETQYF.

The gene calls are TRBV7-9 and TRBJ2-1; possibly TRBD2 for D (5 bases). Germline lookup yields CDR1 SEHNR and CDR2 FQNEAQ (reference sequence). The V end lost 2 bases, the J end lost 6 bases, and 17 bases lay between the germline ends. CDR3 length: 16 amino acids. The CDR3 loop is CASSLSSGLLFNEQFF. CDR3 nucleotides: TGTGCCAGCAGCTTATCTTCAGGACTCCTTTTCAATGAGCAGTTCTTC.

V usage is TRBV19 and J usage is TRBJ1-5; TRBD1 agrees at 8 bases. The CDR3 loop spans 14 amino acids. Per germline, CDR1 LNHDA and CDR2 SQIVND (reference sequence). V trimming: 5 bases; J trimming: 4 bases; junction bases outside the gene matches: 4. The CDR3 bases are TGTGCCAGTAGTCGAGACAGGGGAAATCAGCCCCAGCATTTT. Translating it yields CASSRDRGNQPQHF.

The chain employs TRBV27 and TRBJ1-2, with D possibly TRBD1 on 6 matching bases. The V end lost 3 bases, the J end lost 3 bases, and 20 bases lay between the germline ends. The CDR3 consists of 17 residues. The germline gives CDR1 MNHEY, CDR2 SMNVEV (reference sequence). The CDR3 protein is CASSLTRRQASDYGYTF. Here the CDR3 DNA reads TGTGCCAGCAGTTTGACCCGCCGACAGGCTTCGGACTATGGCTACACCTTC.

The chain carries TRBV20-1 and TRBJ2-2, with D unresolved. Per the germline V gene, CDR1 is DFQATT and CDR2 is SNEGSKA (reference sequence). The CDR3 extends over 11 amino acids. Trimming shortened V by 5 bases and J by 5 bases, and 6 bases separated the two germline ends. CDR3 nucleotide sequence: TGCAGTGCTCTGTCTACCGGGGAGCTGTTTTTT. It codes for CSALSTGELFF.

The CDR3 DNA follows: TGTGCCATCAGTGAGGTGAGGCAAGATGGCTACACCTTC. Its translation: CAISEVRQDGYTF. J is TRBJ1-2 and V is TRBV10-3, with D unclear. In germline, CDR1 is ENHRY, CDR2 SYGVKD. The ends were cut back, 2 bases at V and 6 bases at J, with 10 bases in the middle. The CDR3 spans 13 residues.

The chain carries TRBV7-6 and TRBJ2-1; D is possibly TRBD2 (6 bases). CDR1 SGHVS and CDR2 FNYEAQ come from the germline V gene. The CDR3 extends over 14 amino acids. Trimming left V 5 bases short and J 7 bases short, with 15 bases between. The CDR3 DNA reads as TGTGCCAGCAGCCCCGGGGGTAATTGGAATGAGCAGTTCTTC. This encodes CASSPGGNWNEQFF.

J is TRBJ2-7 and V is TRBV4-2; 8 positions match TRBD2. CDR3 length: 17 residues. CDR1 is LGHNA and CDR2 is YNFKEQ in the germline V gene. Trimming removed 3 bases from V and 0 bases from J; junction bases left unmatched: 10. The CDR3, as DNA: TGTGCCAGCAGCCAGGGATGGGGTAGCGGGACCTCCTACGAGCAGTACTTC. It codes for CASSQGWGSGTSYEQYF.

The chain has TRBV10-2 and TRBJ1-1; 11 bases map to TRBD1. Germline V CDR1 and CDR2: WSHSY, SAAADI. The CDR3 covers 15 residues. V lost 8 bases to trimming and J lost 5 bases; unmatched junction nucleotides: 10. This CDR3 is CASGRDRGAKTEAFF. As DNA, the CDR3 is TGCGCCAGCGGGCGGGACAGGGGGGCGAAAACTGAAGCTTTCTTT.

V and J are TRBV9 and TRBJ1-4; D is uncertain. The germline V gene encodes CDR1 SGDLS and CDR2 YYNGEE. This CDR3 region has 14 residues. Trimming pared 3 bases from V and 8 bases from J, leaving 14 bases between. The CDR3 region has the DNA TGTGCCAGCAGCGCCCCCAGCGGGAGGGAAAAACTGTTTTTT. Its protein product is CASSAPSGREKLFF.

The J gene is TRBJ2-1, the V gene TRBV5-8; a possible D gene is TRBD2 (5 bases). V was trimmed by 3 bases and J by 10 bases, leaving 17 bases between them. The CDR3 consists of 14 residues. Looked up from germline, CDR1 is SGHTS and CDR2 is YDEGEE. DNA of the CDR3: TGTGCCAGCAGCTACCTGACGGGATTTGGGGAGCAGTTCTTC. This codes for CASSYLTGFGEQFF.

V usage is TRBV7-2 and J usage is TRBJ1-2, with 9 bases that match TRBD1. Per germline, CDR1 SGHTA and CDR2 FQGNSA. J was trimmed by 4 bases and V by 5 bases; bases with no gene match: 8. This CDR3 is 15 amino acids long. The CDR3 sequence is CASSRTGAVGYGYTF. The CDR3, as DNA: TGTGCCAGCAGCCGGACAGGGGCCGTAGGCTATGGCTACACCTTC.

The chain links TRBV5-1 to TRBJ1-5; 7 bases fit TRBD1. The CDR3 loop spans 15 amino acids. Trimming removed 0 bases from V and 11 bases from J; junction bases left unmatched: 11. Germline V CDR1 and CDR2: SGHRS, YFSETQ. The CDR3 DNA is TGCGCCAGCAGCTTGGGGGGACAGACCGGTGAAGCCCAGCATTTT. It yields the protein CASSLGGQTGEAQHF.

V is TRBV27 and J is TRBJ1-5; 9 nucleotides agree with TRBD1. CDR1 is MNHEY and CDR2 is SMNVEV in the germline V gene (reference sequence). CDR3 length: 17 amino acids. V was clipped by 7 bases and J by 7 bases; unmatched bases: 17. DNA for the CDR3: TGTGCCAGCAACGAGTCTACAGGGGGCGGCGGGGGGCAGCCCCAGCATTTT. Translating it yields CASNESTGGGGGQPQHF.

This clone appeared once. The chain uses TRBV5-1 and TRBJ1-2, with D unclear. CDR1 is SGHRS and CDR2 is YFSETQ in the germline V gene. Trimming left V 5 bases short and J 4 bases short, with 15 bases between. The CDR3 is 14 residues long. Written as DNA, the CDR3 is TGCGCCAGCAGATCGGAGCGGCTCCCCTATGGCTACACCTTC. This codes for CASRSERLPYGYTF. The full variable domain, with the rest looked up from reference TRBV5-1 and TRBJ1-2, is KAGVTQTPRYLIKTRGQQVTLSCSPISGHRSVSWYQQTPGQGLQFLFEYFSETQRNKGNFPGRFSGRQFSNSRSEMNVSTLELGDSALYLCASRSERLPYGYTFGSGTRLTVV.

CDR3 DNA: TGTGCCAGCAGCTTAGACAGAGTCTACGAGCAGTACTTC. This translates into CASSLDRVYEQYF. The J gene is TRBJ2-5, the V gene TRBV13, with D unclear. The end of the DNA aligns better with TRBJ2-7, so the J call may be wrong. Germline V CDR1 and CDR2: PRHDT, FYEKMQ (reference sequence). The CDR3 consists of 13 residues.

This chain connects TRBV5-1 to TRBJ2-7; 8 bases map to TRBD1. Germline CDR1 and CDR2: SGHRS and YFSETQ. The trim removed 2 bases at V and 5 bases at J, leaving 6 bases unmatched. The CDR3 consists of 14 residues. The CDR3 loop is CASSLAGGEDEQYF. The CDR3 nucleotides read TGCGCCAGCAGCTTAGCAGGGGGCGAAGACGAGCAGTACTTC.

In regard to this clone: The same CDR3 can be traced to other DNA sequences in this sample. The chain links TRBV5-1 to TRBJ2-1; D may be TRBD2 (6 bases). Trimming pared 2 bases from V and 0 bases from J, leaving 9 bases between. Germline CDR1 SGHRS, CDR2 YFSETQ. The CDR3 loop spans 15 amino acids. This chain's CDR3 is CASSFGGSSYNEQFF. DNA of the CDR3: TGCGCCAGCAGCTTCGGGGGTAGCTCCTACAATGAGCAGTTCTTC.

The rearrangement joins TRBV14 to TRBJ2-6; D is uncertain. The V and J ends lost 0 bases and 0 bases respectively, with 3 bases between them. This CDR3 is built from 15 residues. CDR1 SGHDN and CDR2 FVKESK come from the germline V gene. This CDR3 reads CASSQDSSGANVLTF. In DNA form, the CDR3 reads TGTGCCAGCAGCCAAGATAGCTCTGGGGCCAACGTCCTGACTTTC.

The chain combines TRBV19 with TRBJ1-1; 8 bases map to TRBD1. CDR1 and CDR2 (germline): LNHDA, SQIVND (reference sequence). V shed 3 bases, J shed 5 bases, and the junction held 5 bases outside the gene matches. This CDR3 comprises 14 residues. CDR3 in amino acids: CASSMGRGRTEAFF. The CDR3 region has the DNA TGTGCCAGTAGTATGGGCAGGGGGCGAACTGAAGCTTTCTTT. The full variable domain, its missing parts supplied by reference TRBV19 and TRBJ1-1, is DGGITQSPKYLFRKEGQNVTLSCEQNLNHDAMYWYRQDPGQGLRLIYYSQIVNDFQKGDIAEGYSVSREKKESFPLTVTSAQKNPTAFYLCASSMGRGRTEAFFGQGTRLTVV.

This chain's CDR3 is CASSVSTSGRRYEQYF. The CDR3 bases are TGTGCCAGCAGCGTGAGTACTAGCGGGAGGCGTTACGAGCAGTACTTC. The genes are TRBV9 and TRBJ2-7; 12 bases line up with TRBD2. There are 16 residues in the CDR3. Looked up from germline, CDR1 is SGDLS and CDR2 is YYNGEE. The V segment lost 2 bases and the J segment 4 bases; nucleotides outside the gene matches: 7.